Each of the 18 T cell receptor beta chains below was sequenced from the same sample in a study of blood T cell repertoires in COVID-19. Profiling relied on immunoSEQ multiplex PCR, and the TCRdb table lists in-frame clones only, not all of them. The table shows 80,000 or so clones, with 85% occurring only once. Sequenced material: peripheral blood. Source of these receptors: a man aged 55 to 69 with COVID-19, enrolled during active disease.

The CDR3 protein is CASSRTYRGRNTGELFF. The CDR3 bases are TGTGCCAGCAGCCGGACGTACAGGGGACGAAACACCGGGGAGCTGTTTTTT. The V gene is TRBV11-2, the J gene TRBJ2-2; 7 bases are shared with TRBD1. Germline trimming cut 5 bases from V and 2 bases from J; bases unmatched to any gene: 11. The CDR3 length is 17 residues. Germline CDR1 SGHAT, CDR2 FQNNGV.

This clone was seen more than once but under ten times. The chain has TRBV19 and TRBJ1-4; D is uncertain. V was cut by 5 bases and J by 5 bases, with 18 bases left in between. The germline V gene encodes CDR1 LNHDA and CDR2 SQIVND (reference sequence). This CDR3 region has 16 residues. The chain's CDR3 is CASSPQSVAVNEKLFF. The CDR3 coding sequence is TGTGCCAGTAGTCCGCAGAGCGTGGCCGTAAATGAAAAACTGTTTTTT.

The rearrangement joins TRBV19 to TRBJ1-3; 8 nucleotides match TRBD1. Trimming removed 6 bases from V and 5 bases from J; junction bases left unmatched: 6. The CDR3 totals 14 residues. Germline CDR1 and CDR2: LNHDA and SQIVND (reference sequence). The CDR3 DNA follows: TGTGCCAGTAGCCCGACAGGGGTGAGAAACACCATATATTTT. Residues: CASSPTGVRNTIYF.

The rearrangement joins TRBV5-6 to TRBJ1-6; D is unresolved. This CDR3 is built from 14 residues. The V and J ends lost 2 bases and 8 bases respectively, with 11 bases between them. Germline V gene data show CDR1 as SGHDT and CDR2 as YYEEEE. CDR3 protein: CASSFLQVYSPLHF. CDR3 in DNA: TGTGCCAGCAGCTTTTTGCAGGTTTATTCACCCCTCCACTTT. The full variable domain, its missing parts supplied by reference TRBV5-6 and TRBJ1-6, is DAGVTQSPTHLIKTRGQQVTLRCSPKSGHDTVSWYQQALGQGPQFIFQYYEEEERQRGNFPDRFSGHQFPNYSSELNVNALLLGDSALYLCASSFLQVYSPLHFGNGTRLTVT.

This clone is a singleton in its sample. The chain links TRBV7-9 to TRBJ1-6; 7 nucleotides agree with TRBD1. The J segment lost 7 bases and the V segment lost 5 bases, leaving 8 bases of the junction unmatched. The CDR3 length is 15 residues. The germline V gene encodes CDR1 SEHNR and CDR2 FQNEAQ (reference sequence). The CDR3 protein is CASSPQGQLNSPLHF. For the CDR3, the DNA is TGTGCCAGCAGCCCCCAGGGACAGCTAAATTCACCCCTCCACTTT.

This chain connects TRBV28 to TRBJ2-5; 13 bases are shared with TRBD2. This CDR3 comprises 17 residues. The germline V gene has CDR1 MDHEN and CDR2 SYDVKM. V lost 1 base to trimming and J lost 4 bases; unmatched junction nucleotides: 6. DNA of the CDR3: TGTGCCAGCAGTTTATACCCCGGACTAGCGGGAGTAGAGACCCAGTACTTC. Amino acids: CASSLYPGLAGVETQYF.

The CDR3 loop reads CAWSWGGKETQYF. CDR3 coding DNA: TGTGCCTGGTCCTGGGGCGGAAAAGAGACCCAGTACTTC. V usage is TRBV30 and J usage is TRBJ2-5; a possible D gene is TRBD1 (5 bases). V gave up 5 bases and J gave up 3 bases, with 13 bases separating them. The CDR3 loop spans 13 amino acids. Germline V lookup: CDR1 GTSNPN, CDR2 SVGIG (reference sequence).

This chain joins TRBV5-1 and TRBJ1-4; the match to TRBD1 covers 7 bases. J was trimmed by 7 bases and V by 3 bases; bases with no gene match: 6. In germline, CDR1 is SGHRS, CDR2 YFSETQ. The CDR3 loop spans 14 amino acids. CDR3 sequence: CASSWGQYVEKLFF. The CDR3, as DNA: TGCGCCAGCAGCTGGGGACAGTACGTTGAAAAACTGTTTTTT.

V is TRBV18 and J is TRBJ2-1; 7 positions agree with TRBD2. The V segment lost 3 bases and the J segment 6 bases; nucleotides outside the gene matches: 8. The CDR3 sequence is 15 residues long. Looked up from germline, CDR1 is KGHSH and CDR2 is LQKENI. The CDR3 protein is CASSPAGALSNEQFF. CDR3 nucleotide sequence: TGTGCCAGCTCACCCGCGGGAGCGCTTAGCAATGAGCAGTTCTTC.

The J gene is TRBJ2-2, the V gene TRBV5-1; D is perhaps TRBD2 (6 bases). The CDR3 covers 14 residues. V gave up 3 bases and J gave up 1 base, with 7 bases separating them. Germline-derived CDR1 and CDR2 are SGHRS and YFSETQ. The CDR3 nucleotides are TGCGCCAGCAGCTCGGGACTGAACACCGGGGAGCTGTTTTTT. It codes for CASSSGLNTGELFF. The variable domain in full, with the rest retrieved from reference TRBV5-1 and TRBJ2-2, is KAGVTQTPRYLIKTRGQQVTLSCSPISGHRSVSWYQQTPGQGLQFLFEYFSETQRNKGNFPGRFSGRQFSNSRSEMNVSTLELGDSALYLCASSSGLNTGELFFGEGSRLTVL.

The gene calls are TRBV9 and TRBJ2-1; D possibly corresponds to TRBD2 (5 bases). V lost 3 bases and J lost 0, with 16 bases in between. CDR1 and CDR2 from the germline V gene are SGDLS and YYNGEE. This CDR3 is built from 17 residues. CDR3 in DNA: TGTGCCAGCAGCGAGACTACCCAGCCTTCCTCCTACAATGAGCAGTTCTTC. It translates to CASSETTQPSSYNEQFF.

Only one count was recorded for this clone. The chain recombines TRBV29-1 with TRBJ2-5, with TRBD1 identical over 10 bases. The CDR3 spans 13 residues. Per germline, CDR1 SQVTM and CDR2 ANQGSEA. CDR3 amino acids: CSVTGTGEETQYF. The CDR3 DNA follows: TGCAGTGTTACCGGGACAGGGGAGGAGACCCAGTACTTC. Full variable domain (remainder filled in from reference TRBV29-1 and TRBJ2-5): SAVISQKPSRDICQRGTSLTIQCQVDSQVTMMFWYRQQPGQSLTLIATANQGSEATYESGFVIDKFPISRPNLTFSTLTVSNMSPEDSSIYLCSVTGTGEETQYFGPGTRLLVL.

The chain uses TRBV10-3 and TRBJ1-6; 7 bases map to TRBD1. After removal of 3 bases from V and 10 bases from J, the junction contained 9 bases not matched to a gene. CDR1 ENHRY and CDR2 SYGVKD come from the germline V gene. This CDR3 is 15 amino acids long. CDR3 nucleotide sequence: TGTGCCATCAGTGATAAGGGGGCTGTGAGGTCACCCCTCCACTTT. Amino acids: CAISDKGAVRSPLHF.

The rearrangement links TRBV11-1 to TRBJ2-7, with D possibly TRBD2 on 6 matching bases. Germline values: CDR1 SGHAT, CDR2 FQDESV (reference sequence). The CDR3 runs 14 residues. The V and J ends lost 4 bases and 2 bases respectively, with 12 bases between them. This CDR3 is CASSSTSTPYEQYF. The CDR3 DNA reads as TGTGCCAGCAGCTCAACTAGCACTCCCTACGAGCAGTACTTC.

The chain employs TRBV6-5 and TRBJ1-4; 9 nucleotides match TRBD1. Germline CDR1 MNHEY, CDR2 SVGAGI. V lost 11 bases, J lost 7 bases, and 8 bases stayed unmatched. The CDR3 length is 13 residues. CDR3 DNA: TGTGCCCACGGGGGGACAGGGAGTGAAAAACTGTTTTTT. Amino acids: CAHGGTGSEKLFF.

The chain carries TRBV2 and TRBJ1-1, with TRBD1 matching 8 bases. Trimming took 10 bases from V and 3 from J; bases not matched to a gene: 4. The CDR3 is 12 amino acids. Germline assignment: CDR1 SNHLY and CDR2 FYNNEI. CDR3 coding DNA: TGTGCCATCCGACAGGGGTACACTGAAGCTTTCTTT. It specifies CAIRQGYTEAFF.

The gene calls are TRBV12-3 or TRBV12-4 and TRBJ1-1; D perhaps matches TRBD1 (6 bases). V was cut by 3 bases and J by 5 bases, with 10 bases left in between. The CDR3 has 13 amino acids. The CDR3 DNA sequence: TGTGCCAGCAGTTTGGAGAGGGGGACTGAAGCTTTCTTT. The encoded protein is CASSLERGTEAFF.

V is TRBV6-5 and J is TRBJ2-5; 8 nucleotides agree with TRBD1. The junction had 8 bases not matched to a gene; V was cut back by 7 bases and J by 7 bases. The CDR3 loop spans 13 amino acids. Germline V gives CDR1 MNHEY, CDR2 SVGAGI. As DNA, the CDR3 is TGTGCCAGCACCCCTCCAGGGGGCGCGACCCAGTACTTC. Its protein is CASTPPGGATQYF.